The next 27 T cell receptor beta chains were all read from a single sample in a study of T cell clones after liver transplantation. Some clones are missing from TCRdb's copy, which holds only in-frame ones; the method was immunoSEQ multiplex PCR. Among around 19,000 clones, 80% to 90% were seen once, and the ten largest hold 10% to 15%. The sample here was CD8+ T cells from blood, taken before liver transplant. These receptors were collected from a human donor who received a liver transplant.

The rearrangement uses TRBV19 and TRBJ2-5, with 13 bases lining up with TRBD2. V was clipped by 7 bases and J by 2 bases; unmatched bases: 4. Germline lookup yields CDR1 LNHDA and CDR2 SQIVND (reference sequence). The CDR3 length is 15 residues. CDR3 residues: CASTWTSGSQETQYF. In DNA form, the CDR3 reads TGTGCCAGTACCTGGACTAGCGGGAGTCAAGAGACCCAGTACTTC.

V gene TRBV9 combines with J gene TRBJ2-1; TRBD2 matches at 10 bases. CDR3 length: 14 amino acids. The junction had 6 bases not matched to a gene; V was cut back by 3 bases and J by 9 bases. Germline CDR1 SGDLS, CDR2 YYNGEE. CDR3 DNA: TGTGCCAGCAGCGCAGGAGCGGGAGGGGGTGAGCAGTTCTTC. It is translated as CASSAGAGGGEQFF.

The J gene is TRBJ2-1, the V gene TRBV19, with TRBD2 matching 16 bases. J gave up 7 bases and V 7 bases, and 4 bases lay outside the gene matches. The germline V gene encodes CDR1 LNHDA and CDR2 SQIVND (reference sequence). This CDR3 comprises 15 residues. The CDR3 sequence is CASTRGLAGGNEQFF. CDR3 DNA sequence: TGTGCCAGTACCCGGGGACTAGCGGGGGGGAATGAGCAGTTCTTC.

The genes are TRBV27 and TRBJ2-1, with a weak D call TRBD1 (6 bases). The ends were cut back, 7 bases at V and 2 bases at J, with 15 bases in the middle. Germline V lookup: CDR1 MNHEY, CDR2 SMNVEV (reference sequence). The CDR3 runs 15 residues. The CDR3 DNA reads TGTGCCAGCACCCTACAGGGAAACGCCTACAATGAGCAGTTCTTC. Translating gives CASTLQGNAYNEQFF.

This sequence joins TRBV6-5 and TRBJ1-5, with 7 bases aligning to TRBD1. The CDR3 contains 14 residues. The germline V gene encodes CDR1 MNHEY and CDR2 SVGAGI. The V and J ends lost 5 bases and 4 bases, in that order; junction bases with no gene match: 5. The CDR3 DNA follows: TGTGCCAGCAGTCACAGGGGAGGGAATCAGCCCCAGCATTTT. It is translated as CASSHRGGNQPQHF.

V is TRBV27 and J is TRBJ2-3, with 10 bases identical to TRBD2. The length of the CDR3 is 17 residues. J gave up 0 bases and V 8 bases, and 11 bases lay outside the gene matches. Per germline, CDR1 MNHEY and CDR2 SMNVEV (reference sequence). The CDR3 DNA reads TGTGCCAGCTGCGGGACTAGCGCTTCCCCTAGCACAGATACGCAGTATTTT. It codes for CASCGTSASPSTDTQYF.

The chain uses TRBV2 and TRBJ2-3; TRBD2 matches 13 bases. Germline-derived CDR1 and CDR2 are SNHLY and FYNNEI. The CDR3 is made up of 16 amino acids. The ends lost 4 bases at V and 4 bases at J; junction bases unmatched: 5. The DNA for the CDR3 is TGTGCCAGCAGTGGGACTAGCGGGAGAGGCCCAGATACGCAGTATTTT. Protein: CASSGTSGRGPDTQYF.

DNA of the CDR3: TGTGCCAGCAGCTTAGGCTGGGACTCTTACAATGAGCAGTTCTTC. Encoded protein: CASSLGWDSYNEQFF. This chain connects TRBV13 to TRBJ2-1; a possible D gene is TRBD2 (6 bases). The CDR3 has 15 residues. Trimming removed 0 bases from V and 4 bases from J, with 10 bases in between. The germline V gene has CDR1 PRHDT and CDR2 FYEKMQ (reference sequence). The entire variable domain, with the rest obtained from reference TRBV13 and TRBJ2-1, is as follows: AAGVIQSPRHLIKEKRETATLKCYPIPRHDTVYWYQQGPGQDPQFLISFYEKMQSDKGSIPDRFSAQQFSDYHSELNMSSLELGDSALYFCASSLGWDSYNEQFFGPGTRLTVL.

This rearrangement joins TRBV28 to TRBJ2-1; D not resolved. The V gene's germline CDR1 is MDHEN and CDR2 SYDVKM. The CDR3 is 14 residues long. Trimming shortened V by 1 base and J by 4 bases, and 8 bases separated the two germline ends. The CDR3 region has the DNA TGTGCCAGCAGTTTATTGGCAGTATACAATGAGCAGTTCTTC. Protein sequence: CASSLLAVYNEQFF.

Of note for this clone: Given a much more abundant clone one base away, this may be a read error. Other DNA sequences within the sample encode an identical CDR3. The chain has TRBV7-6 and TRBJ2-7; no definite D call. V was trimmed by 5 bases and J by 3 bases, leaving 11 bases between them. The CDR3 loop spans 13 amino acids. Germline CDR1 and CDR2: SGHVS and FNYEAQ. The CDR3 DNA reads as TGTGCCAGCAGCCCGGGTCCTAACTACGAGCAGTACTTC. Its protein is CASSPGPNYEQYF.

The V and J genes are TRBV4-2 and TRBJ1-4; D is uncertain. Per germline, CDR1 LGHNA and CDR2 YNFKEQ. The CDR3 contains 14 residues. Trimming took off 4 bases at V and 4 bases at J, with 10 bases between the two ends. In DNA form, the CDR3 reads TGTGCCAGCAGCCCCCGAACCCATAATGAAAAACTGTTTTTT. Its translation: CASSPRTHNEKLFF.

The chain combines TRBV27 with TRBJ2-7; D is uncertain. The CDR3 has 13 residues. Per the germline V gene, CDR1 is MNHEY and CDR2 is SMNVEV (reference sequence). Trimming left V 2 bases short and J 2 bases short, with 7 bases between. CDR3 nucleotide sequence: TGTGCCAGCAGTTTAACCCCTGCCTACGAGCAGTACTTC. Its protein product is CASSLTPAYEQYF.

The chain carries TRBV7-9 and TRBJ2-7; D uncertain. Germline-derived CDR1 and CDR2 are SEHNR and FQNEAQ (reference sequence). Trimming pared 5 bases from V and 4 bases from J, leaving 9 bases between. The CDR3 runs 12 residues. CDR3 amino acids: CASSLALYEQYF. The CDR3 nucleotides read TGTGCCAGCAGCCTCGCTTTGTACGAGCAGTACTTC.

This chain uses TRBV28 with TRBJ2-7; 7 nucleotides line up with TRBD1. Germline V gene data show CDR1 as MDHEN and CDR2 as SYDVKM. This CDR3 has 14 amino acids. J was trimmed by 5 bases and V by 5 bases; bases with no gene match: 9. CDR3 sequence: CASSTTGRSNEQYF. The CDR3 nucleotides read TGTGCCAGCAGTACGACAGGGCGGAGCAACGAGCAGTACTTC.

The rearrangement joins TRBV5-1 to TRBJ1-1, with 7 bases matching TRBD1. The CDR3 totals 14 residues. The V and J ends lost 1 base and 4 bases, in that order; junction bases with no gene match: 4. Looked up from germline, CDR1 is SGHRS and CDR2 is YFSETQ. CDR3 DNA: TGCGCCAGCAGCTTGAGGGGGCAGGGCACTGAAGCTTTCTTT. Residues: CASSLRGQGTEAFF. The entire variable domain, with the rest obtained from reference TRBV5-1 and TRBJ1-1, is as follows: KAGVTQTPRYLIKTRGQQVTLSCSPISGHRSVSWYQQTPGQGLQFLFEYFSETQRNKGNFPGRFSGRQFSNSRSEMNVSTLELGDSALYLCASSLRGQGTEAFFGQGTRLTVV.

This clone showed up just a few times. This sample includes further DNA sequences coding for the same CDR3. The J gene is TRBJ1-5, the V gene TRBV9; D uncertain. Trimming left V 3 bases short and J 1 base short, with 14 bases between. The CDR3 is 16 residues long. Germline values: CDR1 SGDLS, CDR2 YYNGEE. The CDR3 nucleotides are TGTGCCAGCAGCGCCGAAGGTGGCGGGAGCAATCAGCCCCAGCATTTT. Encoded protein: CASSAEGGGSNQPQHF.

The chain links TRBV18 to TRBJ2-7; D might be TRBD1 or TRBD2, each matching 6 bases. Germline CDR1 and CDR2: KGHSH and LQKENI. The CDR3 length is 12 residues. Trimming pared 2 bases from V and 6 bases from J, leaving 8 bases between. CDR3 coding DNA: TGTGCCAGCTCACCAGGAGGGGGCGAGCAGTACTTC. This gives the protein CASSPGGGEQYF.

This clone was observed a few times. This chain connects TRBV12-1 to TRBJ1-2; the tabulated D call, TRBD1, remains unverified against the DNA. TRBV12-1 constitutes a pseudogene. The CDR3 covers 15 residues. The CDR3 region has the DNA TGTGCCAGCAGCATAGGGACAGGGGGCTACTATGGCTACACCTTC. Translation gives CASSIGTGGYYGYTF.

V usage is TRBV7-2 and J usage is TRBJ1-2; possibly TRBD1 for D (6 bases). The V gene's germline CDR1 is SGHTA and CDR2 FQGNSA. This CDR3 spans 14 amino acids. Between the trimmed V and J ends, which lost 6 bases and 8 bases, there was a span of 19 bases. The CDR3 sequence: CASRGTGTKGGYTF. The CDR3 coding sequence is TGTGCCAGCAGGGGAACCGGGACAAAGGGAGGCTACACCTTC. Drawing the rest from reference TRBV7-2 and TRBJ1-2, the complete variable domain is GAGVSQSPSNKVTEKGKDVELRCDPISGHTALYWYRQSLGQGLEFLIYFQGNSAPDKSGLPSDRFSAERTGGSVSTLTIQRTQQEDSAVYLCASRGTGTKGGYTFGSGTRLTVV.

The chain employs TRBV15 and TRBJ2-7; 8 positions match TRBD2. CDR1 and CDR2 (germline): LNHNV, YYDKDF (reference sequence). The CDR3 is 16 residues long. After removal of 1 base from V and 2 bases from J, the junction contained 7 bases not matched to a gene. Here the CDR3 DNA reads TGTGCCACCAGCAGAGGGTCGGGAGGGGAAACCTACGAGCAGTACTTC. Protein product: CATSRGSGGETYEQYF.

This clone is categorized as large. V usage is TRBV11-2 and J usage is TRBJ2-3, with D perhaps matching TRBD1 (6 bases). Germline V gene sequence: CDR1 SGHAT, CDR2 FQNNGV. The CDR3 contains 18 residues. Trimming pared 0 bases from V and 2 bases from J, leaving 18 bases between. The CDR3: CASSLDSDSSWTTDTQYF. The CDR3 DNA is TGTGCCAGCAGCTTAGATTCGGACAGCTCCTGGACCACAGATACGCAGTATTTT.

The chain combines TRBV19 with TRBJ1-1, with 8 bases matching TRBD1. Germline trimming cut 1 base from V and 3 bases from J; bases unmatched to any gene: 7. The V gene's germline CDR1 is LNHDA and CDR2 SQIVND (reference sequence). The CDR3 spans 16 residues. CDR3 DNA: TGTGCCAGTAGTATAGTCCTGGACAGGGTGGACACTGAAGCTTTCTTT. It specifies CASSIVLDRVDTEAFF.

This clone was counted a single time. The chain couples TRBV7-6 to TRBJ2-3; D tentatively fits TRBD1 or TRBD2 (7 bases each). Deletions cut 3 bases from V and 4 bases from J, with 14 bases between. Germline V CDR1 and CDR2: SGHVS, FNYEAQ. The CDR3 has 15 amino acids. CDR3 sequence reads: CASSLTGRVADTQYF. Here the CDR3 DNA reads TGTGCCAGCAGCTTGACAGGGAGGGTCGCAGATACGCAGTATTTT.

This clone was counted only a few times. The V and J genes are TRBV10-3 and TRBJ2-7; 7 positions match TRBD2. V gave up 10 bases and J gave up 2 bases; unmatched junction bases: 11. In germline, CDR1 is ENHRY, CDR2 SYGVKD. The length of the CDR3 is 14 residues. The CDR3 sequence is CATGRGEGAYEQYF. CDR3 nucleotides: TGTGCCACCGGTCGGGGGGAGGGCGCCTACGAGCAGTACTTC.

This clone was recorded only once. The chain has TRBV28 and TRBJ2-2; TRBD2 matches at 9 bases. J gave up 3 bases and V 3 bases, and 8 bases lay outside the gene matches. CDR1 MDHEN and CDR2 SYDVKM come from the germline V gene. This CDR3 is 17 amino acids long. The CDR3 DNA sequence: TGTGCCAGCAGTTTTCAACCGGGACTAGCTGACACCGGGGAGCTGTTTTTT. Translating it yields CASSFQPGLADTGELFF.

J is TRBJ2-3 and V is TRBV6-1; no definite D call. Germline CDR1 MNHNS, CDR2 SASEGT. CDR3 size: 14 residues. Deletions cut 2 bases from V and 1 base from J, with 7 bases between. The CDR3 DNA is TGTGCCAGCAGTGAATCCATGGGCACAGATACGCAGTATTTT. It is translated as CASSESMGTDTQYF.

The rearrangement links TRBV7-2 to TRBJ2-1; the match to TRBD2 covers 7 bases. Germline CDR1 and CDR2: SGHTA and FQGNSA. The CDR3 contains 16 residues. V shed 8 bases and J 4 bases; nucleotides not matched to a gene: 14. The CDR3 is CASHPDRRESYNEQFF. The DNA for the CDR3 is TGTGCCAGCCATCCGGATCGGCGGGAGAGTTACAATGAGCAGTTCTTC.